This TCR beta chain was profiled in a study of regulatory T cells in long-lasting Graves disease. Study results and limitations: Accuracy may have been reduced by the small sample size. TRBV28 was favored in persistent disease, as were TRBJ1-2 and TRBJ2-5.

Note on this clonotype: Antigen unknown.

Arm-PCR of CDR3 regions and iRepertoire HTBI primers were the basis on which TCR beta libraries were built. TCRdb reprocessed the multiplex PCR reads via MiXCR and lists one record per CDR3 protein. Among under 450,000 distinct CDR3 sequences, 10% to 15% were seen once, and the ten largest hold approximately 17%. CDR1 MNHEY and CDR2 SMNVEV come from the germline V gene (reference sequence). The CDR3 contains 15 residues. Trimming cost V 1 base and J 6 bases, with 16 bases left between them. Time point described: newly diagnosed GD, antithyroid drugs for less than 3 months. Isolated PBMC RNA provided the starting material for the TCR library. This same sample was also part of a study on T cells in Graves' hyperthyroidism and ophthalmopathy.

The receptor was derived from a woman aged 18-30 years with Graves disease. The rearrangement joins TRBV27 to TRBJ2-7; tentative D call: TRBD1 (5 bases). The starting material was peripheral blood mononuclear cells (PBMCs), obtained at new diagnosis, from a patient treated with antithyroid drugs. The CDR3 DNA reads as TGTGCCAGCAGTTTATTGGGCAGGGAAGGGCTCGAGCAGTACTTC. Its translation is CASSLLGREGLEQYF.